This record covers a single T cell receptor (beta chain). This sample was included in a study of blood T cell repertoires in COVID-19. Libraries were prepared by immunoSEQ multiplex PCR; TCRdb keeps only in-frame clonotypes and omits some of them. The sample contains approximately 220,000 clones, approximately 90% of which appear only once. The TCR originated in a man aged 40-49 years with acute or convalescent COVID-19. Sequenced input: peripheral blood.

For the CDR3, the DNA is TGCGCCAGCAGCTTGGCCGAGATAATTGGCACAGATACGCAGTATTTT. Protein sequence: CASSLAEIIGTDTQYF. The chain links TRBV5-1 to TRBJ2-3; D gene ambiguous. CDR1 is SGHRS, CDR2 YFSETQ, per germline. V was trimmed by 0 bases and J by 1 base, leaving 12 bases between them. This CDR3 contains 16 residues.